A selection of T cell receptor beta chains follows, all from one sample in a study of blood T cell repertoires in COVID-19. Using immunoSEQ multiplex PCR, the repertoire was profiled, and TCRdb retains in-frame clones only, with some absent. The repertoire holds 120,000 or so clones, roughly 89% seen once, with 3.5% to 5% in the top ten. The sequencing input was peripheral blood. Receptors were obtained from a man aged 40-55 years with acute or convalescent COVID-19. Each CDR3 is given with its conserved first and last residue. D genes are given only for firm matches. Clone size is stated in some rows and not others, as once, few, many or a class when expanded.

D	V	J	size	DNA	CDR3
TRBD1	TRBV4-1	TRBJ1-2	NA	TGCGCCAGCAGCCCCCCGGGACAGGGAGTTCGTGGCTACACCTTC	CASSPPGQGVRGYTF
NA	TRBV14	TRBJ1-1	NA	TGTGCCAGCAGCCCCAGGGTGAACACTGAAGCTTTCTTT	CASSPRVNTEAFF
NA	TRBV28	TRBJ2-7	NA	TGTGCCAGCAGTTTCGGAGGTCGGAGTTCCTACGAGCAGTACTTC	CASSFGGRSSYEQYF
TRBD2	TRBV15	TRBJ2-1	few	TGTGCCACCAGCAGAGCCGGGACTAGCTCCTACAATGAGCAGTTCTTC	CATSRAGTSSYNEQFF
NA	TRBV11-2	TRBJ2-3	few	TGTGCCAGCAGCTTAGAACGCCGTGGGCCGGGGGATACGCAGTATTTT	CASSLERRGPGDTQYF
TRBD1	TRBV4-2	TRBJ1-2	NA	TGTGCCAGCAGCCAAGCCTATAGAAGGACAGGGAAGGATGCTGGCTACACCTTC	CASSQAYRRTGKDAGYTF
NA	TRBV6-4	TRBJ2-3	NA	TGTGCCAGCAGTGACTATTGGACAGCTAGCACAGATACGCAGTATTTT	CASSDYWTASTDTQYF
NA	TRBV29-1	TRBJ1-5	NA	TGCAGCGTTGAGATTACAGGAGATCAGCCCCAGCATTTT	CSVEITGDQPQHF
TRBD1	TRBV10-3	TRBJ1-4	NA	TGTGCCATCAGTGGGACAGGGGGTAATGAAAAACTGTTTTTT	CAISGTGGNEKLFF
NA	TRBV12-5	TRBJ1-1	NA	TGTGCTAGTGGTTTGCCCCTGATCCAATCGGGGGAGGGGCACACTGAAGCTTTCTTT	CASGLPLIQSGEGHTEAFF
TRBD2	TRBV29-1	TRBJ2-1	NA	TGCAGCGTACCTAGCGGGAAGGGGGACTACAATGAGCAGTTCTTC	CSVPSGKGDYNEQFF
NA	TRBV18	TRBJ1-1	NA	TGTGCCAGCTCACCACCGTTACAGGCCACTGAAGCTTTCTTT	CASSPPLQATEAFF
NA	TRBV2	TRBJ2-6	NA	TGTGCCAGCAGTAGAAACCAGGGGAGCGGGGCCAACGTCCTGACTTTC	CASSRNQGSGANVLTF
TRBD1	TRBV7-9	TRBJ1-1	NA	TGTGCCAGCAGCTTAGCGGGGACAGGGGTAGGAAACACTGAAGCTTTCTTT	CASSLAGTGVGNTEAFF
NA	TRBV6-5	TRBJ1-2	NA	TGTGCCAGCAGTTACCCGGAGATATTAGGCTACACCTTC	CASSYPEILGYTF
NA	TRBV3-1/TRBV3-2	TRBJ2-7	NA	TGTGCCAGCAGCCAAGCCGAAGGGGCGACGTACGAGCAGTACTTC	CASSQAEGATYEQYF
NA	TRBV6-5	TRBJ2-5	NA	TGTGCCAGCATCCAGACAGGATCAGAGACCCAGTACTTC	CASIQTGSETQYF
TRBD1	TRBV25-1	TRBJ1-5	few	TGTGCCAGCAGTTCGACAGGGAGCAATCAGCCCCAGCATTTT	CASSSTGSNQPQHF
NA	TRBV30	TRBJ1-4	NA	TGTGCCTGGGATTGGGGTGGGGGGACCACTGAAAAACTGTTTTTT	CAWDWGGGTTEKLFF
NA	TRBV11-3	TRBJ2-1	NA	TGTGCCAGCAGCTCCACCCGGGGGTCTCGCCACAATGAGCAGTTCTTC	CASSSTRGSRHNEQFF
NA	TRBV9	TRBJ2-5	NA	TGTGCCAGCAGCGTATTAGAGCGGGAGACCCAGTACTTC	CASSVLERETQYF
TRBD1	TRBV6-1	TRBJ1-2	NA	TGTGCCAGCAGTGAAGGAGGGGGCCTCTATGGCTACACCTTC	CASSEGGGLYGYTF
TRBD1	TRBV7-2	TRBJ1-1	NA	TGTGCCAGCAGAAGAGGGGGGGCAGGGGGCTTGTCTGAAGCTTTCTTT	CASRRGGAGGLSEAFF
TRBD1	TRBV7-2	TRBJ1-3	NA	TGTGCCAGCAGGGGGGGACAGAGCTCTGGAAACACCGTATATTTT	CASRGGQSSGNTVYF
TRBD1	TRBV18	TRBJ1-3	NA	TGTGCCAGCTCGGCCGGGACAGGGAGTGGAAACACCATATATTTT	CASSAGTGSGNTIYF
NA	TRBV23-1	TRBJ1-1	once	TGCGCCAGCAGCAGGGTAGGCACTGAAGCTTTCTTT	CASSRVGTEAFF
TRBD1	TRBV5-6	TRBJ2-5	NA	TGTGCCAGCAGCCCCCCGGACAGGGGGCTGGAGACCCAGTACTTC	CASSPPDRGLETQYF
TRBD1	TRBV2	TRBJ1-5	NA	TGTGCCAGCAGACCAGGACAGGCTAGCAATCAGCCCCAGCATTTT	CASRPGQASNQPQHF
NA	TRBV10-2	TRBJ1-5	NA	TGCGCCAGCAGTGCCAGGTCGAACAATCAGCCCCAGCATTTT	CASSARSNNQPQHF
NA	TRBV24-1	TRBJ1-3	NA	TGTGCCACCAGTGGCAGGGACTCTGGAAACACCATATATTTT	CATSGRDSGNTIYF
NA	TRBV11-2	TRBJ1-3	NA	TGTGCCTACGCGACTGTTCCTGGAAACACCATATATTTT	CAYATVPGNTIYF
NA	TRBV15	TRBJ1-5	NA	TGTGCCACCAGCAGAGCTTGGGGGGGCCGCAATCAGCCCCAGCATTTT	CATSRAWGGRNQPQHF